The rows below give T cell receptor beta chains drawn from one sample of a study of CD8+CD57+ T cells in acquired aplastic anemia. TCRdb reanalysed the reads using MiXCR and keeps one entry per CDR3 protein. The data show around 190,000 distinct CDR3 sequences, approximately 48% seen once. Sequencing was performed on sorted CD4+, CD8+, or CD8+CD57+ T cells (not recorded which) from PBMCs. These receptors all come from a human donor with aplastic anemia. CDR3s include the opening cysteine and the closing phenylalanine or tryptophan. The D gene is left open where the match is weak. Clone size is not always given. Where it is, it says once, few, many or a class for expanded clones.

>TRBD1|TRBV20-1|TRBJ1-2|many
TGCAGTGCTCAGGCCCTATCGACAGGGCTCCTTTATGGCTACACCTTC
CSAQALSTGLLYGYTF
>NA|TRBV6-2/TRBV6-3|TRBJ2-7|NA
TGTGCCAGCAGTTACCCAGAGTACGAGCAGTACTTC
CASSYPEYEQYF
>TRBD2|TRBV19|TRBJ2-3|NA
TGTGCCAGTAGCGGGTATCCGGGAGGGGGAGCGGATACGCAGTATTTT
CASSGYPGGGADTQYF
>NA|TRBV10-3|TRBJ2-1|many
TGTGCCATCAGTAGACCAGGCGATTACAATGAGCAGTTCTTC
CAISRPGDYNEQFF
>TRBD1|TRBV10-3|TRBJ2-1|NA
TGTGCCACCTTCGTCGGGACAGGGAATAATGAGCAGTTCTTC
CATFVGTGNNEQFF
>TRBD2|TRBV19|TRBJ2-3|NA
TGTGCCAGTAGTAGGCTGGCTAGCGGGGGGTCATCCCCAGATACGCAGTATTTT
CASSRLASGGSSPDTQYF
>NA|TRBV4-1|TRBJ2-7|NA
TGCGCCAGCAGCCAAGATCCGGCACCGAGCTCCTACGAGCAGTACTTC
CASSQDPAPSSYEQYF
>NA|TRBV5-1|TRBJ2-3|many
TGCGCCAGCAGCTTGTCTCAGTCGTCAGATACGCAGTATTTT
CASSLSQSSDTQYF
>NA|TRBV19|TRBJ1-6|many
TGTGCCAGTAATCGGGCCGGGGATCTATCTTTGAATAATTCACCCCTCCACTTT
CASNRAGDLSLNNSPLHF
>NA|TRBV18|TRBJ2-1|NA
TGTGCCAGCTCACCACCGGCGGCCAATGAGCAGTTCTTC
CASSPPAANEQFF
>TRBD1|TRBV11-1|TRBJ1-4|NA
TGTGCCAGCAGCTCCGGGACAGTGGGAACTAATGAAAAACTGTTTTTT
CASSSGTVGTNEKLFF
>TRBD1|TRBV7-9|TRBJ2-5|NA
TGTGCCAGCAGCCCAAAGCGAGGGACAGGGTGGGGGACCCAGTGCTTC
CASSPKRGTGWGTQCF
>NA|TRBV24-1|TRBJ2-1|NA
TGTGCCACCAGTGATTCCCACGAGCAGTTCTTC
CATSDSHEQFF
>TRBD1|TRBV24-1|TRBJ2-3|NA
TGTGCCACCAGTGACGCGGGACAGGGGGGAGCAGATACGCAGTATTTT
CATSDAGQGGADTQYF
>NA|TRBV6-5|TRBJ2-7|many
TGTGCCAGCAGTTATAAGGAGAGGTACGAGCAGTACTTC
CASSYKERYEQYF
>TRBD1|TRBV10-3|TRBJ1-5|many
TGTGCCACCGCAGGGGGCGCGAGCAATCAGCCCCAGCATTTT
CATAGGASNQPQHF